This is a list of T cell receptor beta chains from one sample in a study of blood T cell repertoires in COVID-19. Profiled with immunoSEQ multiplex PCR; TCRdb holds only in-frame clones, not every one. There are more than 100,000 clones in the sample; approximately 90% occur only once, and approximately 3.1% lies in the top ten. Material: peripheral blood. Receptors originate from a man between 45 and 60 years old in a cohort sampled during active COVID-19. CDR3s include the opening cysteine and the closing phenylalanine or tryptophan. D genes are given only for firm matches. The size entry is marked missing in some rows and otherwise reads once, few, many or a size class.

>TRBJ2-7|few|TRBV7-9|-
TGTGCCAGCAGCCCCGAGGGCCACTACGAGCAGTACTTC
CASSPEGHYEQYF
>TRBJ2-5|-|TRBV11-1|-
TGTGCCAGCAGCTACACGGGACATGACCAAGAGACCCAGTACTTC
CASSYTGHDQETQYF
>TRBJ2-3|-|TRBV3-1/TRBV3-2|TRBD2
TGTGCCAGCCAGGAGCGGGGGAGCACAGATACGCAGTATTTT
CASQERGSTDTQYF
>TRBJ2-1|-|TRBV10-3|-
TGTGCCACGTTAACGGGACTCACGTACAATGAGCAGTTCTTC
CATLTGLTYNEQFF
>TRBJ1-2|-|TRBV4-2|-
TGTGCCAGCAGCCAAGATAAAGGGGGAGGGTATGGCTACACCTTC
CASSQDKGGGYGYTF
>TRBJ2-4|-|TRBV5-5|-
TGTGCCAGCAGCCCAACGGGACAACCAGCCAAAAACATTCAGTACTTC
CASSPTGQPAKNIQYF
>TRBJ2-2|-|TRBV5-6|TRBD1
TGTGCCAGCAGGGTGGGACAGACGAACACCGGGGAGCTGTTTTTT
CASRVGQTNTGELFF
>TRBJ1-6|-|TRBV10-3|-
TGTGCCATCAGGGATACAGGGAATAATTCACCCCTCCACTTT
CAIRDTGNNSPLHF
>TRBJ2-7|-|TRBV12-5|TRBD1
TGTGCTAGTGGTTTGAGAGGATCAGGGGGCTCCTACGAGCAGTACTTC
CASGLRGSGGSYEQYF
>TRBJ1-4|few|TRBV19|-
TGTGCCAGTAGGAGACAGAGCTTTAATGAAAAACTGTTTTTT
CASRRQSFNEKLFF
>TRBJ1-1|-|TRBV11-3|TRBD1
TGTGCCAGCAGCTTAGGAGGGACAGGGGGGCTTACTGAAGCTTTCTTT
CASSLGGTGGLTEAFF
>TRBJ2-7|-|TRBV6-5|-
TGTGCCAGCGGACTTGCGGCCTTTGGGGAGCAGTACTTC
CASGLAAFGEQYF